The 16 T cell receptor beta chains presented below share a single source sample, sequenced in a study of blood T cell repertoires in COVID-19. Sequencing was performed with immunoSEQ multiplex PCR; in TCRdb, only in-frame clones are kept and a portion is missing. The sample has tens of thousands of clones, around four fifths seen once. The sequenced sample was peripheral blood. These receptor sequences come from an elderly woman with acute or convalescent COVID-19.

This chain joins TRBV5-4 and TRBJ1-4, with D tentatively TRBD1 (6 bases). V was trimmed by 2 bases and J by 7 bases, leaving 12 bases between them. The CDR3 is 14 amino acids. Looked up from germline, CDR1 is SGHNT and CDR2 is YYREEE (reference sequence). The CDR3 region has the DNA TGTGCCAGCAGCTTTCCAGGGGATGGTGAAAAACTGTTTTTT. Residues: CASSFPGDGEKLFF.

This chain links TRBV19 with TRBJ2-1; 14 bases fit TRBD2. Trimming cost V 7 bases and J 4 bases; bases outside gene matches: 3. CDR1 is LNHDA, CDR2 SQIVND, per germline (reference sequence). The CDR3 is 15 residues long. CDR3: CASIGTSGGYNEQFF. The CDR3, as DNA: TGTGCCAGTATTGGGACTAGCGGGGGTTACAATGAGCAGTTCTTC.

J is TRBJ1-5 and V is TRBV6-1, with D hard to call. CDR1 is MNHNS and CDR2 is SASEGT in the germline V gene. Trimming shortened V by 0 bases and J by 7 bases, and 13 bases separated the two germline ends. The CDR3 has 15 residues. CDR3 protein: CASSEARQVIQPQHF. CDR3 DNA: TGTGCCAGCAGTGAAGCGCGTCAGGTAATACAGCCCCAGCATTTT.

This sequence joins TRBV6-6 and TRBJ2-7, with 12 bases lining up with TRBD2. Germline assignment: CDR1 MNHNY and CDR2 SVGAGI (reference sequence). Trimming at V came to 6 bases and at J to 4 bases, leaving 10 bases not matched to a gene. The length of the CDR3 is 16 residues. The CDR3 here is CASRLTGLAGHYEQYF. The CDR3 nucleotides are TGTGCCAGCAGACTAACCGGACTAGCGGGGCATTACGAGCAGTACTTC.

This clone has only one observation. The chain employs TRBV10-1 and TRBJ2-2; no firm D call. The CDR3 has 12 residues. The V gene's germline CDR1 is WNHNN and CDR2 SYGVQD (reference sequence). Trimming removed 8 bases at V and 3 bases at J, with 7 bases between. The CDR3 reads CASYYYTGELFF. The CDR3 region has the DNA TGCGCCAGCTACTATTACACCGGGGAGCTGTTTTTT.

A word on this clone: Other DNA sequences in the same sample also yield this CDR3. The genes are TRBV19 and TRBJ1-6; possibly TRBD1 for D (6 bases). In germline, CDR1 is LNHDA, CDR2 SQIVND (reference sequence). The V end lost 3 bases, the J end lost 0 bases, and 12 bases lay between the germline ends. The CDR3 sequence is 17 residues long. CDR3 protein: CASSIGQGSSYNSPLHF. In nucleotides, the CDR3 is TGTGCCAGTAGTATTGGTCAGGGGAGCTCCTATAATTCACCCCTCCACTTT.

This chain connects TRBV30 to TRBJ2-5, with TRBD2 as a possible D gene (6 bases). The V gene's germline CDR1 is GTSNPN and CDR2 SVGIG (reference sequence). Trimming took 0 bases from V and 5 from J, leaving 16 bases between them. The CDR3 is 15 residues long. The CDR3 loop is CAWSVQLALGETQYF. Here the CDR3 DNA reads TGTGCCTGGAGTGTACAACTAGCCTTGGGGGAGACCCAGTACTTC. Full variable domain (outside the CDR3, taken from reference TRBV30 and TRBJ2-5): SQTIHQWPATLVQPVGSPLSLECTVEGTSNPNLYWYRQAAGRGLQLLFYSVGIGQISSEVPQNLSASRPQDRQFILSSKKLLLSDSGFYLCAWSVQLALGETQYFGPGTRLLVL.

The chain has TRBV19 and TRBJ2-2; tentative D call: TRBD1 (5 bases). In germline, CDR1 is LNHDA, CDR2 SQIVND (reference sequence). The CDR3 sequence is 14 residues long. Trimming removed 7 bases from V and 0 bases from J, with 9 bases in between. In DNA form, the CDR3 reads TGTGCCAGTACAAGGGGTTCGAACACCGGGGAGCTGTTTTTT. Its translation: CASTRGSNTGELFF.

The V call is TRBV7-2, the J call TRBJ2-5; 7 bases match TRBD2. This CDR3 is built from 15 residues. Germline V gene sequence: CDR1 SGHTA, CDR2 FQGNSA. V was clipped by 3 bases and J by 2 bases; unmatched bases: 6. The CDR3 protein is CASSFRAGRQETQYF. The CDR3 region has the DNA TGTGCCAGCAGCTTCCGAGCGGGGCGGCAAGAGACCCAGTACTTC.

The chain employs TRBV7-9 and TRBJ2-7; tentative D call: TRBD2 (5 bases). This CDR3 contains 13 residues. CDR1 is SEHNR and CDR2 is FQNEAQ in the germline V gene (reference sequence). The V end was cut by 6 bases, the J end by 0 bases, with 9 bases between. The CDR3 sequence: CASSPAGSYEQYF. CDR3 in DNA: TGTGCCAGCAGTCCCGCGGGCTCCTACGAGCAGTACTTC.

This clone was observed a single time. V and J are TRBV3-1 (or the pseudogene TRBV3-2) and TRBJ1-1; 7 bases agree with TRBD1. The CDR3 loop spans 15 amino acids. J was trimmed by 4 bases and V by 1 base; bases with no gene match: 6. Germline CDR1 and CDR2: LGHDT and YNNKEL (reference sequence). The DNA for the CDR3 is TGTGCCAGCAGCCAAGCTCAGACAGGGAGCACTGAAGCTTTCTTT. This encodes CASSQAQTGSTEAFF.

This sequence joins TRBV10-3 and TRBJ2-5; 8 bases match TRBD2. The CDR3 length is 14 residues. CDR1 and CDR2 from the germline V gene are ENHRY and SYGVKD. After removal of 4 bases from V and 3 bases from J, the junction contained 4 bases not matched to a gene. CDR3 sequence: CAISAGGAEETQYF. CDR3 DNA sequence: TGTGCCATCAGTGCCGGGGGGGCCGAAGAGACCCAGTACTTC.

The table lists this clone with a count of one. The CDR3 DNA is TGCGCCAGCAGTGCCGGGGGTATTGGCACAGATACGCAGTATTTT. Translation gives CASSAGGIGTDTQYF. This chain uses TRBV10-1 with TRBJ2-3; D might be TRBD2 (6 bases). CDR1 and CDR2 (germline): WNHNN, SYGVQD (reference sequence). Trimming shortened V by 4 bases and J by 1 base, and 12 bases separated the two germline ends. The CDR3 length is 15 residues.

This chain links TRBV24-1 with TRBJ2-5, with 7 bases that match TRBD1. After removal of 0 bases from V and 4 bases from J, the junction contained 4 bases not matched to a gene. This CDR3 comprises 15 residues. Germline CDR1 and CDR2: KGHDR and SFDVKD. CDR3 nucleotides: TGTGCCACCAGTGATTTGTGGACAGGTCGAGAGACCCAGTACTTC. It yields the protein CATSDLWTGRETQYF.

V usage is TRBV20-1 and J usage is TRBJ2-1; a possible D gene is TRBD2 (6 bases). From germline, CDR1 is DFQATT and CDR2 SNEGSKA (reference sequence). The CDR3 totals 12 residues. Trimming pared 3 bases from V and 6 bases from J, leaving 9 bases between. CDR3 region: CSASFGSNEQFF. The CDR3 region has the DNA TGCAGTGCTAGTTTCGGGAGCAATGAGCAGTTCTTC.

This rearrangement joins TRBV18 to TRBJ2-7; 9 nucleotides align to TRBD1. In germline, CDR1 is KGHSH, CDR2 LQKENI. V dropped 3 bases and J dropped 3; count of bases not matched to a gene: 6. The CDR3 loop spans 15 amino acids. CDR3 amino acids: CASSPTGTGNYEQYF. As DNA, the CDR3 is TGTGCCAGCTCACCGACCGGGACAGGGAACTACGAGCAGTACTTC. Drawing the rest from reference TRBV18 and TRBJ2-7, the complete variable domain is NAGVMQNPRHLVRRRGQEARLRCSPMKGHSHVYWYRQLPEEGLKFMVYLQKENIIDESGMPKERFSAEFPKEGPSILRIQQVVRGDSAAYFCASSPTGTGNYEQYFGPGTRLTVT.